This TCR beta chain was captured in a study of blood T cell repertoires in COVID-19. Study-wide context: COVID-19 samples, acute and convalescent, were from the United States, Italy and Spain. The analysed material was cDNA or gDNA that came from T cells, B-cell-depleted T cells, or PBMCs.

Patients at the Seattle site were enrolled during active infection and followed longitudinally. Original processing notes: Reference gene primer amplification gave estimated nucleated cell counts. Using immunoSEQ multiplex PCR, the repertoire was profiled, and TCRdb retains in-frame clones only, with some absent. V and J calls and clone size are given by that table; D and trimming were obtained from the DNA. The sample yields 450,000 or so clones, roughly 89% seen once. The CDR3 sequence is 14 residues long. The J segment lost 4 bases and the V segment lost 4 bases, leaving 3 bases of the junction unmatched. The germline gives CDR1 MGHRA, CDR2 YSYEKL.

Sequenced sample: peripheral blood. The chain links TRBV4-1 to TRBJ1-2; TRBD1 matches at 10 bases. This sequence was found in a man between 18 and 35 years old with COVID-19, enrolled during active disease. The CDR3 loop is CASSPTGGVYGYTF. DNA for the CDR3: TGCGCCAGCAGCCCGACAGGGGGCGTCTATGGCTACACCTTC.